The 10 T cell receptor beta chains listed next were all sequenced from one sample in a study of early T cells in non-severe SARS-CoV-2 infection. TCRdb recomputed calls from the 5' RACE reads with MiXCR, one row per CDR3 protein. The table lists about 58,000 distinct CDR3 sequences, roughly 8% of them singletons. Source material: whole blood. The receptors come from an adult who was a healthcare worker with PCR-confirmed SARS-CoV-2 infection or an uninfected control (not recorded which).

In this sample, this clonotype turned up many times. The CDR3 spells CASSQGQYQETQYF. The CDR3 nucleotides are TGTGCCAGCAGCCAAGGACAGTACCAAGAGACCCAGTACTTC. The chain uses TRBV9 and TRBJ2-5; maybe TRBD1 (6 bases). CDR1 SGDLS and CDR2 YYNGEE come from the germline V gene. The CDR3 is 14 residues long. The V end lost 4 bases, the J end lost 0 bases, and 10 bases lay between the germline ends.

This clonotype was found many times. V is TRBV6-1 and J is TRBJ1-5; D call uncertain. The germline CDR1 and CDR2 sequences are MNHNS and SASEGT. Trimming cost V 3 bases and J 2 bases, with 14 bases left between them. The CDR3 runs 16 residues. The CDR3 is CASSDNPKSGNQPQHF. The CDR3 DNA reads as TGTGCCAGCAGTGATAACCCTAAATCGGGCAATCAGCCCCAGCATTTT.

This clonotype was observed many times. This chain joins TRBV9 and TRBJ2-7, with D unclear. CDR1 is SGDLS and CDR2 is YYNGEE in the germline V gene. The CDR3 runs 13 residues. The germline V and J ends were trimmed by 0 bases and 4 bases, with 8 bases remaining between them. CDR3 in DNA: TGTGCCAGCAGCGTAGGACCGAATTACGAGCAGTACTTC. Encoded protein: CASSVGPNYEQYF.

As concerns this clonotype: This may come from a read error, since a much larger clone is one base off. The V gene is TRBV3-1, the J gene TRBJ1-2, with 7 positions matching TRBD1. The CDR3 has 12 amino acids. Germline values: CDR1 LGHDT, CDR2 YNNKEL (reference sequence). The CDR3 spells CTSSPGGYGYTF. CDR3 DNA sequence: TGTACCAGCAGCCCAGGGGGTTATGGCTACACCTTC.

Here the CDR3 DNA reads TGTGCCAGCTCCCCCCTGGGAGCCATGAACACTGAAGCTTTCTTT. Translated: CASSPLGAMNTEAFF. The chain couples TRBV2 to TRBJ1-1; D uncertain. CDR3 size: 15 residues. The V gene lost 8 bases and the J gene lost 0 bases, with 16 bases spanning the gap. Germline V gene lookup returns CDR1 SNHLY and CDR2 FYNNEI.

As DNA, the CDR3 is TGTGCCAGCAGTTACTTGGGCCAGGGAGACCATTTTCAGTACTTC. This translates into CASSYLGQGDHFQYF. The chain combines TRBV28 with TRBJ2-4; D may be TRBD1 or TRBD2 (5 bases each). The V end lost 4 bases, the J end lost 11 bases, and 21 bases lay between the germline ends. Per the germline V gene, CDR1 is MDHEN and CDR2 is SYDVKM. The CDR3 spans 15 residues.

The CDR3 DNA is TGTGCCAGCACCTTTTTCCTCGGAAAGCAGTTCTTC. Translating it yields CASTFFLGKQFF. This chain joins TRBV28 and TRBJ2-1; no firm D call. The CDR3 is 12 amino acids. Trimming pared 7 bases from V and 11 bases from J, leaving 15 bases between. Germline V gives CDR1 MDHEN, CDR2 SYDVKM. Together with reference TRBV28 and TRBJ2-1, the CDR3 gives the full variable domain: DVKVTQSSRYLVKRTGEKVFLECVQDMDHENMFWYRQDPGLGLRLIYFSYDVKMKEKGDIPEGYSVSREKKERFSLILESASTNQTSMYLCASTFFLGKQFFGPGTRLTVL.

This clonotype came up a few times. This rearrangement joins TRBV7-9 to TRBJ2-3; 7 positions agree with TRBD2. CDR3 length: 15 residues. With V trimmed by 0 bases and J by 5 bases, 5 bases remained unmatched. Germline-derived CDR1 and CDR2 are SEHNR and FQNEAQ (reference sequence). The CDR3 loop reads CASSLARGRKDTQYF. For the CDR3, the DNA is TGTGCCAGCAGCTTAGCGCGCGGGAGAAAAGATACGCAGTATTTT. The full variable domain, its missing parts supplied by reference TRBV7-9 and TRBJ2-3, is DTGVSQNPRHKITKRGQNVTFRCDPISEHNRLYWYRQTLGQGPEFLTYFQNEAQLEKSRLLSDRFSAERPKGSFSTLEIQRTEQGDSAMYLCASSLARGRKDTQYFGPGTRLTVL.

In its sample, this clonotype was seen many times. The chain carries TRBV10-2 and TRBJ2-5; no reliable D call. This CDR3 is built from 11 residues. Germline V gene lookup returns CDR1 WSHSY and CDR2 SAAADI. V shed 6 bases and J shed 5 bases, with 7 bases lying between them. The CDR3 DNA follows: TGCGCCAGCAGGTCGATTGAGACCCAGTACTTC. Its protein product is CASRSIETQYF.

The rearrangement joins TRBV20-1 to TRBJ2-3; 7 bases agree with TRBD1. Germline-derived CDR1 and CDR2 are DFQATT and SNEGSKA (reference sequence). There are 12 residues in the CDR3. The CDR3 is CSLRGRTDTQYF. For the CDR3, the DNA is TGCAGCCTTAGGGGGCGCACAGATACGCAGTATTTT.